This TCR beta chain comes out of a study of blood T cell repertoires in COVID-19 (dated by TCRdb to 2019 to 2021). In the study overall: Collaborator samples came from the United States, Italy and Spain and covered acute and convalescent phases of COVID-19. The material from the prospective study consisted of cDNA or gDNA derived from T cells, B-cell-depleted T cells, or PBMCs. The dataset comprised deeply sampled blood TCRbeta repertoires from subjects exposed to, actively infected with, or recovered from COVID-19. The repertoires were released in a freely available public database meant as a resource for research on the immune response to SARS-CoV-2. The samples were drawn from the first 160 participants of the ongoing ImmuneRACE study and from some 1,300 subjects provided by 6 global collaborators. Sample metadata almost always included a de-identified subject ID, COVID-19 status, age in years and sex. Where available, HLA class I and class II types were obtained from metadata supplied by the sample provider rather than from assay-based typing.

V is pruned by 2 bases and J by 4 bases, leaving 2 bases of the junction without a gene match. Inclusive of the bounding cysteine and phenylalanine, the CDR3 is 14 residues long. The entry retains the CDR3 DNA only, 42 bases that are in frame from base 1. Via the germline V gene, CDR1 is SGHTA and CDR2 FQGTGA. Paper-wide results and their limitations: Clinical and demographic metadata were provided uncurated, with the amount varying by source and participant.

Participants in the prospective study were enrolled through a virtual design, were aged about 18 to 89 years, and lived in 24 United States geographic areas. To assign participants to cohorts, the prospective study relied on clinical history that participants themselves reported in a screening survey and a study questionnaire. Recovered participants in ImmuneRACE Cohort 3 were defined by two consecutive negative NP/OP PCR tests, clearance by a healthcare professional, or resolution of symptoms. In the prospective study, mobile phlebotomists collected whole blood, serum and a nasopharyngeal or oropharyngeal swab from each participant. Participants in the prospective study had the option to provide additional blood draws and questionnaires over an approximately 2-month period. Before DNA extraction, blood samples from the prospective study were shipped at room temperature or frozen. As for this clone: Its antigen remains unidentified. Base qualities are not provided; no much larger clone lies one nucleotide away.

TCRbeta CDR3 regions were amplified from genomic DNA using the immunoSEQ Assay, a bias-controlled multiplex PCR. As for the original processing: The number of nucleated cells in each sample was estimated by amplification of reference gene primers within the assay. To quantify the absolute abundance of each unique TCRbeta CDR3 rearrangement, sequence reads were collapsed and filtered. For each sample, productive Simpson clonality was calculated by taking the square root of Simpson's diversity index across productive rearrangements. The immuneACCESS repertoire file appears here via TCRdb, limited to in-frame rearrangements. These files lack a portion of the clones; in checked studies, under half of the deficit traces to unresolved V genes, and the cause of the others is not known. V, J and clone size were drawn from that table, and D and trimming were deduced from the DNA. The sample table records some 320,000 clones; about 89% of these occur just once. Of the sample, approximately 5.5% falls within the top ten clones.

The sequence is built from TRBV7-3 and TRBJ2-1, with 7 bases aligning to TRBD2. Specimen: PBMCs or T cells enriched from blood (not recorded which). The source of this sequence is a man between 60 and 75 years old who had recovered from COVID-19. CDR3 loop: CASSLLGGYNEQFF. The bases are TGTGCCAGCAGCTTACTGGGGGGGTACAATGAGCAGTTCTTC.